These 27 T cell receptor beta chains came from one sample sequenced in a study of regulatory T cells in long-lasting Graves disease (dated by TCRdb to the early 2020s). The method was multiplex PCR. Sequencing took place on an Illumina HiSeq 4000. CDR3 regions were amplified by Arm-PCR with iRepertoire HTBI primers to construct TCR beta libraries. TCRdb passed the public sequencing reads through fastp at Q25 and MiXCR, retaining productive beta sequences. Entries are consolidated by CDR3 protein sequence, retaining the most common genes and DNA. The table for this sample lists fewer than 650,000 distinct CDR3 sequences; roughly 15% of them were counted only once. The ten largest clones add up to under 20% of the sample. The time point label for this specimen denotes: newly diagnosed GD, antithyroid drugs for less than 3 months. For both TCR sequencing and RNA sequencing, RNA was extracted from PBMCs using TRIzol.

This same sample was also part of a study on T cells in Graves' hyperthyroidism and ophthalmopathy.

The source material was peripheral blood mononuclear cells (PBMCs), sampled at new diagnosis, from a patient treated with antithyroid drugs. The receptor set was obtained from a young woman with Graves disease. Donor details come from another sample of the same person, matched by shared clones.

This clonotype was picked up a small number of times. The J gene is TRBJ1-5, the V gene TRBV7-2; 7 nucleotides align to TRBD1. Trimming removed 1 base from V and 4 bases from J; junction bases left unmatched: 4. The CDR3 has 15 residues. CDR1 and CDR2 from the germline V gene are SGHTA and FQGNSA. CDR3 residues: CASSLVLTGNQPQHF. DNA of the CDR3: TGTGCCAGCAGCTTAGTTTTGACAGGGAATCAGCCCCAGCATTTT.

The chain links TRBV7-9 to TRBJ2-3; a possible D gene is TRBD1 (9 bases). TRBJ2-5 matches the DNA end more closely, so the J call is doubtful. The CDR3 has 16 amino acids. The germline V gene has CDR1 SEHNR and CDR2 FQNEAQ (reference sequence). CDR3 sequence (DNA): TGTGCCAGCAGCTTGACGGGAGGGGACAGGGAGGAGACCCAGTACTTC. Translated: CASSLTGGDREETQYF.

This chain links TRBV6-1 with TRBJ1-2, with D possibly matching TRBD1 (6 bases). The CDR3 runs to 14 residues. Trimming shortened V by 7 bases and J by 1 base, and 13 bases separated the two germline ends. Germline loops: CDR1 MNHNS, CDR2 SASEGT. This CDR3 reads CASNPEGVNYGYTF. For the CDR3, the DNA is TGTGCCAGCAATCCGGAGGGGGTTAACTATGGCTACACCTTC.

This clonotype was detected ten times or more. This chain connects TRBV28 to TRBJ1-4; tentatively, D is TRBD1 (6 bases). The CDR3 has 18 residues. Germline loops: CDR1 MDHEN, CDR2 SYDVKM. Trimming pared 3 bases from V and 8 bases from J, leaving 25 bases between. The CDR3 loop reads CASSLGALGLGLSEKLFF. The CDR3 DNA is TGTGCCAGCAGTTTGGGGGCGCTCGGTCTGGGTTTATCGGAAAAACTGTTTTTT.

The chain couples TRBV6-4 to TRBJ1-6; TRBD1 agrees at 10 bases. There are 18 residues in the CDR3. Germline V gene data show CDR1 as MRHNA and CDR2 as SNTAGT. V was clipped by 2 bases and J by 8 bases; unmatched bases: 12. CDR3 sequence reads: CASSDPITPGTGDSPLHF. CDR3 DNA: TGTGCCAGCAGTGACCCAATCACCCCGGGGACAGGGGATTCACCCCTCCACTTT.

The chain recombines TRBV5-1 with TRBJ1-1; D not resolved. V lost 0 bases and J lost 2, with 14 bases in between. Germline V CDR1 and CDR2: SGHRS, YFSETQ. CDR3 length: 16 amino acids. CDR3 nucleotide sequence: TGCGCCAGCAGCTTGGCCGACGGCAGACTAAACACTGAAGCTTTCTTT. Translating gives CASSLADGRLNTEAFF.

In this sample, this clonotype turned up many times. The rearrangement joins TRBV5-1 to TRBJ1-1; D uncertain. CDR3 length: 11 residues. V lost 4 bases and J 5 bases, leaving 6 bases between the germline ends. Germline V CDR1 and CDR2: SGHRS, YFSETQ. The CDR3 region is CASSASTEAFF. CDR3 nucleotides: TGCGCCAGCAGCGCGTCAACTGAAGCTTTCTTT.

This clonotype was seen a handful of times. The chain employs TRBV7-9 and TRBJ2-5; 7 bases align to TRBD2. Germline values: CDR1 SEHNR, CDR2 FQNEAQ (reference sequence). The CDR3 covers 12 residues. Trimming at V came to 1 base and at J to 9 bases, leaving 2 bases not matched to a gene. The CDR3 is CASSLGEGPQYF. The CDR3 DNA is TGTGCCAGCAGCTTAGGGGAGGGGCCCCAGTACTTC.

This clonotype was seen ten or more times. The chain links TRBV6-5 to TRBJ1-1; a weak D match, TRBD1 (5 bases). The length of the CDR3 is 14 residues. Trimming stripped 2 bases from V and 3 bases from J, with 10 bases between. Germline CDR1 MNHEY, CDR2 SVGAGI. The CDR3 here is CASSYQGGDTEAFF. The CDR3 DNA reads TGTGCCAGCAGTTACCAGGGAGGGGACACTGAAGCTTTCTTT.

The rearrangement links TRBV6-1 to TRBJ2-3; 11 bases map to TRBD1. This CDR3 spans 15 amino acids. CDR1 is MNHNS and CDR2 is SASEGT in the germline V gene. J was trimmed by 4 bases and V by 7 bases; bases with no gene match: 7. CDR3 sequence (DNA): TGTGCCAGCATCTCCGGGACAGGGGGATCAGATACGCAGTATTTT. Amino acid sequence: CASISGTGGSDTQYF.

The CDR3 DNA follows: TGCAGTGCTAGTGGGCTAGCGGGAGGTCGGGGAGATACGCAGTATTTT. This codes for CSASGLAGGRGDTQYF. This chain uses TRBV20-1 with TRBJ2-3; TRBD2 matches at 11 bases. The V gene end was trimmed by 3 bases and the J gene end by 5 bases; junction bases not matched to a gene: 10. The CDR3 runs 16 residues. CDR1 is DFQATT, CDR2 SNEGSKA, per germline (reference sequence).

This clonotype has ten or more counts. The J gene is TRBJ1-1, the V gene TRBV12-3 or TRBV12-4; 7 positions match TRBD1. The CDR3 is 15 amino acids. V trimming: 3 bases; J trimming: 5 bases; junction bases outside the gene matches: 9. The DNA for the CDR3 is TGTGCCAGCAGTTTGGAGGGACAGAGTCTAACTGAAGCTTTCTTT. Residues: CASSLEGQSLTEAFF.

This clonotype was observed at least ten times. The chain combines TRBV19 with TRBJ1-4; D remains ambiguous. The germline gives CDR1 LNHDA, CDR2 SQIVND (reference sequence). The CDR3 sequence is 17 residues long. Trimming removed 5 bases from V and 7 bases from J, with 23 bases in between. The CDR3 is CASSLPGSVEAGEKLFF. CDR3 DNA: TGTGCCAGTAGTCTCCCCGGCAGCGTGGAGGCCGGTGAAAAACTGTTTTTT.

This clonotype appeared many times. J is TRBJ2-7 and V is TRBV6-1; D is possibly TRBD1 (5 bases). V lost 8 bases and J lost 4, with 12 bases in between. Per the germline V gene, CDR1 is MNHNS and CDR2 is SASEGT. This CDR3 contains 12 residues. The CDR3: CASADMTYEQYF. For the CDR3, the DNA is TGTGCCAGCGCGGACATGACTTACGAGCAGTACTTC.

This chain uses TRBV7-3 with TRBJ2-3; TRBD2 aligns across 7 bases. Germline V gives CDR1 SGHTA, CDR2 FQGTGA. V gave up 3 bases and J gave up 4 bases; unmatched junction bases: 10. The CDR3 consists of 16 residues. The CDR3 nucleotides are TGTGCCAGCAGCTTGTTTGGCGGGAGTAATCCAGATACGCAGTATTTT. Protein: CASSLFGGSNPDTQYF. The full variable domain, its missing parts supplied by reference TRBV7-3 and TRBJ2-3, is GAGVSQTPSNKVTEKGKYVELRCDPISGHTALYWYRQSLGQGPEFLIYFQGTGAADDSGLPNDRFFAVRPEGSVSTLKIQRTERGDSAVYLCASSLFGGSNPDTQYFGPGTRLTVL.

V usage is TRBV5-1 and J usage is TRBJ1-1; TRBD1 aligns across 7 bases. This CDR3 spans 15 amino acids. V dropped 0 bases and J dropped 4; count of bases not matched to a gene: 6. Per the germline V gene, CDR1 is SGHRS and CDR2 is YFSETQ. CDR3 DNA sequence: TGCGCCAGCAGCTTGGGAGGGACAGTCGGCACTGAAGCTTTCTTT. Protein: CASSLGGTVGTEAFF.

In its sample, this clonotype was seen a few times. The CDR3 protein is CASSQLYDFSGANVLTF. The CDR3 nucleotides read TGTGCCAGCAGTCAACTATATGATTTCTCTGGGGCCAACGTCCTGACTTTC. The chain combines TRBV6-2 or TRBV6-3 with TRBJ2-6, with D unresolved. V shed 5 bases and J shed 0 bases, with 14 bases lying between them. The CDR3 has 17 amino acids. The germline gives CDR1 MNHEY, CDR2 SVGEGT.

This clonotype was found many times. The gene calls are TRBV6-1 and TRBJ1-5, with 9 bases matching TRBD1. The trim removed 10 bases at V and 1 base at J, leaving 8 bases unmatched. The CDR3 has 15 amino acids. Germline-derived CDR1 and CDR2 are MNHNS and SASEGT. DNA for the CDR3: TGTGCCACCTCTTTGGACAGGGGCAGCAATCAGCCCCAGCATTTT. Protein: CATSLDRGSNQPQHF.

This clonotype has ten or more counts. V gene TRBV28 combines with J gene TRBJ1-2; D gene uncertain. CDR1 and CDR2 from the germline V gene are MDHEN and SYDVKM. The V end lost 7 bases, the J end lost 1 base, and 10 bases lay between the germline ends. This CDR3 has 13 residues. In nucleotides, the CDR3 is TGTGCCAGCAACGGTATTATTAACTATGGCTACACCTTC. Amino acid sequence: CASNGIINYGYTF.

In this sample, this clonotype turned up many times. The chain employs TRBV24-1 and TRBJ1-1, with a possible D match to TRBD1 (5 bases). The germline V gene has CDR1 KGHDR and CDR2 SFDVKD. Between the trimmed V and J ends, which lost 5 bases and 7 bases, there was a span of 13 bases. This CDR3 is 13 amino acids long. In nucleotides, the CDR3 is TGTGCCACCAGTGGACCAGGGCCTGGTGAAGCTTTCTTT. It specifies CATSGPGPGEAFF.

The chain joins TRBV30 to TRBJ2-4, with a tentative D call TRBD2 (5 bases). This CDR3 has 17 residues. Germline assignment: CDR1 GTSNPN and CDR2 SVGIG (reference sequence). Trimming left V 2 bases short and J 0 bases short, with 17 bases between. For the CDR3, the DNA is TGTGCCTGGAGTCCCGGACGGGATTTAGTAGCCAAAAACATTCAGTACTTC. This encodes CAWSPGRDLVAKNIQYF.

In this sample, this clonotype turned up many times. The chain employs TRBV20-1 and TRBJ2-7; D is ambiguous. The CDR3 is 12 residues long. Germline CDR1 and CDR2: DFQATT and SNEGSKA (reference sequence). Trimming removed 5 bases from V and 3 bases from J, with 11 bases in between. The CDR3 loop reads CSAPSGRYEQYF. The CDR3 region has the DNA TGCAGTGCTCCCTCGGGCCGCTACGAGCAGTACTTC.

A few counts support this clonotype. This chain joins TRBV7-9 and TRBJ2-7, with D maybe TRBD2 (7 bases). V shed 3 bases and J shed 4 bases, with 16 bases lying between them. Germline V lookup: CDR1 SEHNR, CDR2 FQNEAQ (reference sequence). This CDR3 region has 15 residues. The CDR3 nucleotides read TGTGCCAGCAGCTTCCAAGGCGGGGGCCTTTACGAGCAGTACTTC. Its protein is CASSFQGGGLYEQYF.

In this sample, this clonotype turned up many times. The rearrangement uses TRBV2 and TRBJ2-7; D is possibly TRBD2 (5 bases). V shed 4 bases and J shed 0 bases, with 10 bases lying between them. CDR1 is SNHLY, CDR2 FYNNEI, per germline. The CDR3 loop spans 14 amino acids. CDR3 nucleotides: TGTGCCAGCAGTGCTCAGCGGAGCTCCTACGAGCAGTACTTC. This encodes CASSAQRSSYEQYF. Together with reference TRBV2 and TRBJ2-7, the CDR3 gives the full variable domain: EPEVTQTPSHQVTQMGQEVILRCVPISNHLYFYWYRQILGQKVEFLVSFYNNEISEKSEIFDDQFSVERPDGSNFTLKIRSTKLEDSAMYFCASSAQRSSYEQYFGPGTRLTVT.

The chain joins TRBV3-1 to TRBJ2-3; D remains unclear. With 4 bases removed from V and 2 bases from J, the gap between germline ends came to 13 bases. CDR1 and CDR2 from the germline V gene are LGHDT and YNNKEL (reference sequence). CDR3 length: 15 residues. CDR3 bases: TGTGCCAGCAGCCGAGATGGCACATACACAGATACGCAGTATTTT. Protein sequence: CASSRDGTYTDTQYF.

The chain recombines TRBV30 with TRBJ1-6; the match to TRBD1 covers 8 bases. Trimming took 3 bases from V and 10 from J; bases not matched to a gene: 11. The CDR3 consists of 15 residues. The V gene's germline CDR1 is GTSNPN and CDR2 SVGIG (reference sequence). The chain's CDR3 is CAWSPAPGGFSPLHF. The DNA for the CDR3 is TGTGCCTGGAGCCCCGCCCCAGGGGGCTTCTCACCCCTCCACTTT.

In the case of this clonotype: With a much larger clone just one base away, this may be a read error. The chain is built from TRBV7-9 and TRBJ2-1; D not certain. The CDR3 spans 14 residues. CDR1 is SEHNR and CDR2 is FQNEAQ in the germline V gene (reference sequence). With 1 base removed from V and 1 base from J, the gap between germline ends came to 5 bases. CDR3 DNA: TGTGCCAGCAGCTTAGTACTTTCCTACAATGAGCAGTTCTTC. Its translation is CASSLVLSYNEQFF.